This T cell receptor (beta chain) was obtained from a study of shared clonotypes between healthy human individuals. As for the study in general: The plates for each donor numbered three CD4 naive, three CD4 memory, two CD8 naive and one CD8 memory. The study's findings and limits: In this cohort, only blood was sampled, and tissue repertoires likely differ. Naive CD4 clonotypes were shared across several donors at roughly 5%. Rarefaction indicated that sorted-subset sequencing remained incomplete although depth was large.

Clones were sequenced by immunoSEQ multiplex PCR, and TCRdb holds only the in-frame ones, with some missing. The repertoire holds about 980,000 clones, with less than 85% as singletons. V was pared by 4 bases and J by 5 bases, with 4 bases of the junction left unmatched. The CDR3 has 14 amino acids. Germline CDR1 SNHLY, CDR2 FYNNEI. A note on this clone: Its antigen remains unidentified.

The receptor's source is a man between 18 and 35 years old in good health. Specimen: memory CD4+ T cells sorted from blood. The subset denotes: CD45RA-negative fraction. The gene calls are TRBV2 and TRBJ2-1, with 8 bases fitting TRBD1. In DNA, the CDR3 is TGTGCCAGCAGTGGGGACAGGCCAAACAATGAGCAGTTCTTC. Translated: CASSGDRPNNEQFF. Using reference TRBV2 and TRBJ2-1 for the parts outside the CDR3, the full variable domain is EPEVTQTPSHQVTQMGQEVILRCVPISNHLYFYWYRQILGQKVEFLVSFYNNEISEKSEIFDDQFSVERPDGSNFTLKIRSTKLEDSAMYFCASSGDRPNNEQFFGPGTRLTVL.